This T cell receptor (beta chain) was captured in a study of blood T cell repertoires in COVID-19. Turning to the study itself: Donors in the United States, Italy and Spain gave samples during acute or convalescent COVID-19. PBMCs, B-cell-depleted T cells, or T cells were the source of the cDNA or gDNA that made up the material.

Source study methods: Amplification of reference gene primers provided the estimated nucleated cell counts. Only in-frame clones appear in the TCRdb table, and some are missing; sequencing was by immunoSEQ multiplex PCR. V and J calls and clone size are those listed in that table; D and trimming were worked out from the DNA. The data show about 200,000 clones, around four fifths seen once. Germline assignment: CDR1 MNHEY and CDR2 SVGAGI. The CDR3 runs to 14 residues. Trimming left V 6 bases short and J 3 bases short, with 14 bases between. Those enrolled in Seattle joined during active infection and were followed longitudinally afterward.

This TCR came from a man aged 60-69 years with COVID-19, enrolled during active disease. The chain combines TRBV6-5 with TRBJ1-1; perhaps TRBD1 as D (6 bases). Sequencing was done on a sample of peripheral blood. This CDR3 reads CASSLRGGDTEAFF. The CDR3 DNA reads TGTGCCAGCAGCCTGAGGGGGGGGGACACTGAAGCTTTCTTT.